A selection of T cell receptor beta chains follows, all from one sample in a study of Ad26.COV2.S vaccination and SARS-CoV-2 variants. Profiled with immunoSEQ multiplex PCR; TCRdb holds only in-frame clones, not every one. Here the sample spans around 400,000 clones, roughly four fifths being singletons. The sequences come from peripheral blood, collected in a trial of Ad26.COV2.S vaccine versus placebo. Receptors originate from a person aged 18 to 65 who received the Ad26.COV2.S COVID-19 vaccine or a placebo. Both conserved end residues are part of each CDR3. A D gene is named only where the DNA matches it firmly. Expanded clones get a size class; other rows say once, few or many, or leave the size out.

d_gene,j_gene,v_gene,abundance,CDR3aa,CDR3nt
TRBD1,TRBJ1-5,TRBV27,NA,CAVGTGNNQPQHF,TGTGCCGTAGGGACAGGCAACAATCAGCCCCAGCATTTT
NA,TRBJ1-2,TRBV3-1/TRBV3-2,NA,CASSQLGWEYGYTF,TGTGCCAGCAGCCAATTGGGGTGGGAATATGGCTACACCTTC
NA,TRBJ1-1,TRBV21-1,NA,CASSKRRSSSPHTEAFF,TGTGCCAGCAGCAAGAGACGGTCCTCCTCCCCTCACACTGAAGCTTTCTTT
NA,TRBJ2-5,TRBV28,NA,CASSLSRGRQETQYF,TGTGCCAGCAGTTTAAGCAGGGGAAGACAAGAGACCCAGTACTTC
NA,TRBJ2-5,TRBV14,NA,CASRLQGGETQYF,TGTGCCAGCAGGCTGCAGGGCGGAGAGACCCAGTACTTC
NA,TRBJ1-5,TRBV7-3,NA,CASSLSRNQPQHF,TGTGCCAGCAGCTTAAGTCGCAATCAGCCCCAGCATTTT
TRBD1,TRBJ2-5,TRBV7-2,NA,CASSLGGDRVWETQYF,TGTGCCAGCAGCTTAGGCGGGGACAGGGTATGGGAGACCCAGTACTTC
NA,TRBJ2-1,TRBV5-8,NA,CASSFEQGRSYNEQFF,TGTGCCAGCAGCTTTGAGCAGGGCAGGTCTTACAATGAGCAGTTCTTC
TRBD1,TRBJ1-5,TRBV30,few,CAWSVKTGGGFNQPQHF,TGTGCCTGGAGTGTAAAAACAGGGGGGGGTTTCAATCAGCCCCAGCATTTT
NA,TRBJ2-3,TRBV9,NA,CASSFSGATDTQYF,TGTGCCAGCAGCTTTTCGGGAGCCACAGATACGCAGTATTTT
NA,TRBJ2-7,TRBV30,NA,CAWSVPDHRGEQYF,TGTGCCTGGAGTGTACCCGACCACAGAGGGGAGCAGTACTTC
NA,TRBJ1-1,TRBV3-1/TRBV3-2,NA,CASSQESEAFF,TGTGCCAGCAGCCAAGAAAGTGAAGCTTTCTTT
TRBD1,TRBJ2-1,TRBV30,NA,CAWNRDSNVHEQFF,TGTGCCTGGAACCGGGACAGTAACGTCCACGAGCAGTTCTTC
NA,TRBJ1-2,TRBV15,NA,CATSRGGQVPANYGYTF,TGTGCCACCAGCAGAGGGGGGCAGGTGCCCGCTAACTATGGCTACACCTTC
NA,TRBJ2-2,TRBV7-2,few,CASSPYTNTGELFF,TGTGCCAGCAGCCCGTATACGAACACCGGGGAGCTGTTTTTT
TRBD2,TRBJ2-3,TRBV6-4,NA,CASSDSGGETDTQYF,TGTGCCAGCAGTGACAGCGGGGGGGAGACAGATACGCAGTATTTT
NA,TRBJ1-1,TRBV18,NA,CASSVTGRTEAFF,TGTGCCAGCTCAGTTACAGGGAGAACTGAAGCTTTCTTT
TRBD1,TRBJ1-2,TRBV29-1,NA,CSAPQGAYDYTF,TGCAGCGCGCCACAGGGGGCGTACGACTACACCTTC
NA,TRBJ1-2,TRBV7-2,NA,CASSLGREVGYTF,TGTGCCAGCAGCTTAGGACGGGAAGTAGGCTACACCTTC
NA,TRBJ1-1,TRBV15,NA,CATSSPLTWNTEAFF,TGTGCCACCAGCAGCCCGCTGACATGGAACACTGAAGCTTTCTTT
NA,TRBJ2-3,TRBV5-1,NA,CASSSTTSTDTQYF,TGCGCCAGCAGCTCTACGACGAGCACAGATACGCAGTATTTT
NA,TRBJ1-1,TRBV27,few,CASSFGQDTEAFF,TGTGCCAGCAGTTTCGGGCAGGACACTGAAGCTTTCTTT
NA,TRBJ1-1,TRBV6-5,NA,CASSYSAVDTEAFF,TGTGCCAGCAGTTACTCGGCCGTGGACACTGAAGCTTTCTTT
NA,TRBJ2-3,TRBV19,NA,CASKSLSTDTQYF,TGTGCCAGTAAATCATTGAGCACAGATACGCAGTATTTT
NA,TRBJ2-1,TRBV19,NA,CATGWGVYNEQFF,TGTGCCACCGGCTGGGGGGTCTACAATGAGCAGTTCTTC
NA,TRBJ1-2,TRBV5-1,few,CASSPGQRNYGYTF,TGCGCCAGCAGCCCCGGACAGCGGAACTATGGCTACACCTTC
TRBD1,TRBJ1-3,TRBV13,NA,CASSSSGGGNTIYF,TGTGCCAGCAGCTCCTCAGGGGGTGGAAACACCATATATTTT
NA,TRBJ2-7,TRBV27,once,CASSSQGGLGEQYF,TGTGCCAGCAGTTCCCAGGGGGGTCTAGGGGAGCAGTACTTC
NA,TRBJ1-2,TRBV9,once,CASSVAGQVYGNTF,TGTGCCAGCAGCGTAGCTGGGCAGGTCTATGGCAACACCTTC
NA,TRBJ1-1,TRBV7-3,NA,CASSHNSGTTGTEAFF,TGTGCCAGCAGCCACAACTCCGGGACAACAGGCACTGAAGCTTTCTTT
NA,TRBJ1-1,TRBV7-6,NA,CASSPWGGELTEAFF,TGTGCCAGCAGCCCCTGGGGGGGTGAACTCACTGAAGCTTTCTTT
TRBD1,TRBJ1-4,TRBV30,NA,CAWRTYRGHGEKLFF,TGTGCCTGGCGTACTTACAGGGGGCACGGTGAAAAACTGTTTTTT
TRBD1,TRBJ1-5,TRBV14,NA,CASKGQVNQPQHF,TGTGCCAGCAAGGGACAGGTCAATCAGCCCCAGCATTTT
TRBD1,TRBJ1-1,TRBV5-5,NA,CASSPGRGEGDTEAFF,TGTGCCAGCAGCCCTGGCAGGGGGGAGGGGGACACTGAAGCTTTCTTT
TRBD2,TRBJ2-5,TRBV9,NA,CASSVGVAGGQETQYF,TGTGCCAGCAGCGTAGGAGTAGCGGGGGGTCAAGAGACCCAGTACTTC
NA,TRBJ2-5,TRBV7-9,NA,CASSSMETQYF,TGTGCCAGCAGCTCCATGGAGACCCAGTACTTC
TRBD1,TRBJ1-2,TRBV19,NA,CASSTYSSGQGSGYTF,TGTGCCAGTAGTACCTACTCTTCCGGACAGGGAAGCGGCTACACCTTC
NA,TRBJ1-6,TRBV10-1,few,CASSEAADMDSPLHF,TGCGCCAGCAGTGAAGCGGCCGACATGGATTCACCCCTCCACTTT
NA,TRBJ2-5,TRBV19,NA,CASSWGAGRETQYF,TGTGCCAGTAGTTGGGGGGCCGGGAGAGAGACCCAGTACTTC
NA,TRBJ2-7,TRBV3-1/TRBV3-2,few,CASSQTPQSSYEQYF,TGTGCCAGCAGCCAAACCCCCCAGAGCTCCTACGAGCAGTACTTC
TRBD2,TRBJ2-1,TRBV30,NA,CAWSVGGSSHEQFF,TGTGCCTGGAGTGTAGGCGGGAGTTCGCATGAGCAGTTCTTC
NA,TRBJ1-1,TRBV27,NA,CASSPRTVSEAFF,TGTGCCAGCAGTCCGCGGACAGTCTCTGAAGCTTTCTTT
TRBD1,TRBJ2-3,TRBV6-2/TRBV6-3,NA,CASCLNDRAQYF,TGTGCCAGCTGTTTGAATGACAGGGCGCAGTATTTT
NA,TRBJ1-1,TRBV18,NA,CASSELQSPLPTEAFF,TGTGCCAGCTCAGAGCTTCAATCGCCGCTCCCCACTGAAGCTTTCTTT
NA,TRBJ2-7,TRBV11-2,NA,CASSLVGGSLSLWGEQYF,TGTGCCAGCAGCTTAGTTGGGGGGAGTTTATCCCTTTGGGGCGAGCAGTACTTC
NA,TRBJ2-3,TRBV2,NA,CASSSSTDTQYF,TGTGCCAGCAGTTCTAGCACAGATACGCAGTATTTT
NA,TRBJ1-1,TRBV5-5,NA,CASSPWDGDSEAFF,TGTGCCAGCAGCCCTTGGGACGGGGATAGTGAAGCTTTCTTT
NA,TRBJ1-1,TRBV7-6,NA,CASSLEVEDVAFF,TGTGCCAGCAGCTTAGAGGTGGAGGACGTGGCTTTCTTT